This T cell receptor (beta chain) was recovered during a study of tumor and adjacent non-tumor tissue in lung cancer. The library came from three nested PCR rounds adapted from ARM-PCR protocols. TCRdb ran MiXCR on the multiplex PCR reads and lists one entry per CDR3 protein. The data show around 82,000 distinct CDR3 sequences, approximately 80% seen once. This sample's RNA came from whole unsorted tissue. More than 3 cm separated this lung sample from the edge of the tumor. Germline V CDR1 and CDR2: SGHNT, YENEEA. The CDR3 totals 15 residues. V was clipped by 1 base and J by 16 bases; unmatched bases: 15.

The sequenced sample consisted of distant non-tumor lung tissue. This receptor was taken from a man aged 55 to 70 with non-small cell lung cancer. The chain couples TRBV11-3 to TRBJ2-2; TRBD2 matches at 7 bases. CDR3 sequence: CASSLGGRSTVEPFF. CDR3 bases: TGTGCCAGCAGCTTAGGCGGGAGAAGCACCGTGGAACCGTTTTTT. The variable domain in full, completed from reference TRBV11-3 and TRBJ2-2, reads EAGVVQSPRYKIIEKKQPVAFWCNPISGHNTLYWYLQNLGQGPELLIRYENEEAVDDSQLPKDRFSAERLKGVDSTLKIQPAELGDSAVYLCASSLGGRSTVEPFFGEGSRLTVL.